The rows below give T cell receptor beta chains drawn from one sample of a study of blood T cells in healthy people across ages. TCRdb analysed the 5' RACE reads with MiXCR anew, one entry per CDR3 protein. In the table there are roughly 2 million distinct CDR3 sequences, about 50% of which are singletons. What was sequenced was blood. The receptor source for this set is a woman in her thirties or forties in good health. Each CDR3 is given without its conserved first and last residue.

v_call cdr3_aa
TRBV7-8 ASSHGGDTEQY
TRBV7-9 ASSPTGTPLH
TRBV5-1 ASSLGHGGPDTQY
TRBV3-1 ASSQVFLAGGSYNEQF
TRBV18 ASSPEQGEHEQY
TRBV6-6 ASTDWGGKAKNIQY
TRBV28 ASSLEGTYTDTQY
TRBV12-3/TRBV12-4 ASRSADEKLF
TRBV10-3 AISDDLSSYNEQF
TRBV6-5 ASGSRTPSEETQY
TRBV18 ASSPKQPNTEAF
TRBV12-3/TRBV12-4 ASSRIGPNYNEQF
TRBV20-1 SASHQTTGRILNTEAF
TRBV6-2/TRBV6-3 ASSDGQGYSGANVLT
TRBV10-3 AIGGRVWDGYT
TRBV5-1 ASSFGNGGFYEQY
TRBV12-3/TRBV12-4 ASSLGANNQPQH
TRBV29-1 SGRGGNKETQY
TRBV20-1 SARDSGDRVGEKLF
TRBV6-2/TRBV6-3 ASSYGRHNYGYT
TRBV2 ASSEPEQF
TRBV6-1 ASSDTTGPPWYGYT
TRBV27 ASSLGGFSYGYT
TRBV12-3/TRBV12-4 ASSPRHGDNQPQH
TRBV7-9 ASSLAGAAGEDEHF
TRBV15 ATSRDLGVPETQY
TRBV20-1 SASSAGVGNEQF
TRBV24-1 ATSDSLWGIQY
TRBV6-1 ASSARTSGSSQF
TRBV20-1 SARGLGELF
TRBV29-1 SVLGGTLSYNEQF
TRBV4-3 ASSQGDRATSYEQY
TRBV4-1 ASSQGQVKEQF
TRBV7-9 ASSFTGGTYNSPLH
TRBV28 ASSLLLFNSNQPQH
TRBV10-3 AISALQGAEGYT
TRBV18 ASSPLGTGPNEKLF
TRBV20-1 SATVWGGTGTPYEQY
TRBV20-1 SATRDSNQPQH
TRBV5-1 ASSSKITGMTETQY
TRBV21-1 ASSKTCASLGSYNSPLH
TRBV6-6 ASRRQPGQGYEQY